Below, 7 T cell receptor beta chains from the same sample are listed, as sequenced in a study of metastatic and nonmetastatic thyroid tumors. Each patient went into thyroid surgery without having received any treatment. Using MiXCR, TCRdb re-called clones from the PCR reads. The data hold around 42,000 clones, with about an eighth observed a single time. The sequenced material came from blood. All receptors come from a male donor with papillary thyroid cancer or a benign thyroid nodule (not recorded which). Some clones in this sample may be carry-over from other donors' samples.

By share, this clone ranks as medium-sized. The chain combines TRBV6-2 or TRBV6-3 with TRBJ2-7, with a possible D match to TRBD2 (5 bases). The germline V gene has CDR1 MNHEY and CDR2 SVGEGT. Trimming stripped 6 bases from V and 2 bases from J, with 14 bases between. CDR3 length equals 14 residues. As DNA, the CDR3 is TGTGCCAGCAGGCCCCACGGGGAACCCTACGAGCAGTACTTC. Translated: CASRPHGEPYEQYF.

The V call is TRBV4-3, the J call TRBJ1-6; 7 bases map to TRBD1. This CDR3 region has 15 residues. The germline V gene has CDR1 LGHNA and CDR2 YSLEER. The V segment lost 5 bases and the J segment 7 bases; nucleotides outside the gene matches: 8. This CDR3 reads CASSYTRDSNSPLHF. In DNA form, the CDR3 reads TGCGCCAGCAGCTATACACGGGACAGCAATTCACCCCTCCACTTT.

Turning to this clone: A read error is possible here, since a much larger clone lies one base away. This chain connects TRBV20-1 to TRBJ2-7; D not certain. This CDR3 comprises 13 residues. From germline, CDR1 is DFQATT and CDR2 SNEGSKA (reference sequence). The CDR3 coding sequence is TGCAGTGCTAGAGATCAGCGACCCTACGAGCGGTACTTC. Translated, it gives CSARDQRPYERYF.

This clone was recorded at least ten times. The rearrangement links TRBV12-3 or TRBV12-4 to TRBJ2-7; a weak D match, TRBD2 (5 bases). The CDR3 consists of 12 residues. Deletions cut 6 bases from V and 4 bases from J, with 10 bases between. The CDR3 DNA reads as TGTGCCAGCAGACCGGACTCGTACGAGCAGTACTTC. It encodes CASRPDSYEQYF.

The chain carries TRBV6-4 and TRBJ2-3, with TRBD1 matching over 9 bases. The V gene end was trimmed by 2 bases and the J gene end by 2 bases; junction bases not matched to a gene: 2. The CDR3 extends over 15 amino acids. CDR1 and CDR2 (germline): MRHNA, SNTAGT. The CDR3 loop is CASSDGQGSTDTQYF. The CDR3 nucleotides are TGTGCCAGCAGTGACGGACAGGGGTCCACAGATACGCAGTATTTT.

Of note for this clone: With a much larger clone just one base away, this may be a read error. The rearrangement joins TRBV20-1 to TRBJ2-2; possibly TRBD2 for D (5 bases). Per the germline V gene, CDR1 is DFQATT and CDR2 is SNEGSKA (reference sequence). The CDR3 runs 16 residues. V gave up 3 bases and J gave up 4 bases, with 18 bases separating them. Here the CDR3 reads CSARSRQRSSTGELFF. The CDR3 DNA reads TGCAGTGCTAGGTCCCGGCAGCGGAGCTCCACCGGGGAGCTGTTTTTT.

This clone was seen repeatedly, ten times or more. This rearrangement joins TRBV6-2 or TRBV6-3 to TRBJ2-3; 7 bases align to TRBD1. Germline trimming cut 0 bases from V and 6 bases from J; bases unmatched to any gene: 9. CDR3 length: 16 residues. Germline lookup yields CDR1 MNHEY and CDR2 SVGEGT. The CDR3 sequence: CASSYSTGDHSDTQYF. CDR3 DNA: TGTGCCAGCAGTTACTCTACAGGGGATCATTCGGATACGCAGTATTTT.